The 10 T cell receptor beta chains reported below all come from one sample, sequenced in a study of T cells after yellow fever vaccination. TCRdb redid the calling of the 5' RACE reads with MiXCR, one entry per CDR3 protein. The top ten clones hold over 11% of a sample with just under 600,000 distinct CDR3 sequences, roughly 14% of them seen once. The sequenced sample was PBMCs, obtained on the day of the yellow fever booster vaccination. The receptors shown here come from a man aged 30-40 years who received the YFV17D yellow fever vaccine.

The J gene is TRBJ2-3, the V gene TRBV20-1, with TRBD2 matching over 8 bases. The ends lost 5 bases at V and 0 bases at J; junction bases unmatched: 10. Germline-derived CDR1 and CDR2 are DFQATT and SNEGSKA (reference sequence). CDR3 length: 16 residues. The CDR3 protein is CSARLVGRGSTDTQYF. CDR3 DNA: TGCAGTGCTCGTTTAGTCGGGAGGGGAAGCACAGATACGCAGTATTTT.

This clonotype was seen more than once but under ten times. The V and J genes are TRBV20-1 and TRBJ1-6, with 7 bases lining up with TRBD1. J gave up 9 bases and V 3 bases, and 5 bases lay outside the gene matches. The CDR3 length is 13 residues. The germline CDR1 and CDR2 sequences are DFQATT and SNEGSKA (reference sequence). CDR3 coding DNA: TGCAGTGCTAGGGGAGACAGGGTTTCACCCCTCCACTTT. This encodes CSARGDRVSPLHF.

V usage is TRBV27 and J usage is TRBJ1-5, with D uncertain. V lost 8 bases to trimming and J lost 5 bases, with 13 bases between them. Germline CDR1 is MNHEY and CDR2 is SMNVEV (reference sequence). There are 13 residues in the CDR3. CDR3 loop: CASSGLNHQPQHF. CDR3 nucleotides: TGTGCCAGCTCCGGGCTGAATCATCAGCCCCAGCATTTT.

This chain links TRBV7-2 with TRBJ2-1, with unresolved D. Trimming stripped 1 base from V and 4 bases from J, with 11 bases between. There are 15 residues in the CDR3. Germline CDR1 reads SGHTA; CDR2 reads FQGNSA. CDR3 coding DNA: TGTGCCAGCAGCTTAGAAAAGTCCCAGTACAATGAGCAGTTCTTC. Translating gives CASSLEKSQYNEQFF.

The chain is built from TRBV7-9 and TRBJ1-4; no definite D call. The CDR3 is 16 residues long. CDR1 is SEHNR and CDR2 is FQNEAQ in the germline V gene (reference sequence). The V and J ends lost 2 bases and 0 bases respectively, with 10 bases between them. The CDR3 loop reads CASSLFGLATNEKLFF. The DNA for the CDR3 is TGTGCCAGCAGCTTATTCGGGTTGGCAACTAATGAAAAACTGTTTTTT.

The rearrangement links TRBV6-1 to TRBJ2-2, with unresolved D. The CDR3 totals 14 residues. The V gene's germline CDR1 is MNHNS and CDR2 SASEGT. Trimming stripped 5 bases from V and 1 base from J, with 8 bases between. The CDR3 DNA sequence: TGTGCCAGCAGTCGACGACAGAACACCGGGGAGCTGTTTTTT. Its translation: CASSRRQNTGELFF.

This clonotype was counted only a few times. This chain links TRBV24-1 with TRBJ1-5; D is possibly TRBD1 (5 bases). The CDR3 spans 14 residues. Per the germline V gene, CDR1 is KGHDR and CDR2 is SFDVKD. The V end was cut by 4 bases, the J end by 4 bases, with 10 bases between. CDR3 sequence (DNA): TGTGCCACCAGTGAAGCGGGGGTAAATCAGCCCCAGCATTTT. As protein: CATSEAGVNQPQHF.

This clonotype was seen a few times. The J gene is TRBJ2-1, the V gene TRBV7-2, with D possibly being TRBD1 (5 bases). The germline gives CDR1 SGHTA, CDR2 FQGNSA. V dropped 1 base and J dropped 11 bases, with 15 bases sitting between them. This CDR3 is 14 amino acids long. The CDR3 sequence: CASSLEMVRTQQFF. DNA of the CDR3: TGTGCCAGCAGCTTAGAGATGGTGCGGACACAGCAGTTCTTC.

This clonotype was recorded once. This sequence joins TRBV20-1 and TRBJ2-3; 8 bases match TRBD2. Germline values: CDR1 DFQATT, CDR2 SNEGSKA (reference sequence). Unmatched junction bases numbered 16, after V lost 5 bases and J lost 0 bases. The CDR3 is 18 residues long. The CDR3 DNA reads TGCAGTGCTTACGGGATAGCGGGACCTATTCCTAGCACAGATACGCAGTATTTT. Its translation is CSAYGIAGPIPSTDTQYF.

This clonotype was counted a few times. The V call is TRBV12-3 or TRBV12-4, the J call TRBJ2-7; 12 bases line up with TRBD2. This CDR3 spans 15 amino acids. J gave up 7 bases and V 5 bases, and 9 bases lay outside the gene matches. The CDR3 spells CASSARTSGTKEQYF. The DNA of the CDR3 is TGTGCCAGCAGTGCACGGACTAGCGGGACGAAAGAGCAGTACTTC.